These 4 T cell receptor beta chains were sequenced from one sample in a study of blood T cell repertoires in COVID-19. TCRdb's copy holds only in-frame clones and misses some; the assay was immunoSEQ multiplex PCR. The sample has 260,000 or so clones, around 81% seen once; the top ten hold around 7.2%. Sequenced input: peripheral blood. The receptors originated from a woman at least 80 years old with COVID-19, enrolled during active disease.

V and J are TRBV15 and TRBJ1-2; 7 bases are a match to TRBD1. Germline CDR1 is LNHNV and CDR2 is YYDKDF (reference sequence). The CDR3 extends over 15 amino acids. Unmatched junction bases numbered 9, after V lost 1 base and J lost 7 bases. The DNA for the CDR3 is TGTGCCACCAGCAGAGGCGGGACAGAGCGCGCTGGCTACACCTTC. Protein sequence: CATSRGGTERAGYTF.

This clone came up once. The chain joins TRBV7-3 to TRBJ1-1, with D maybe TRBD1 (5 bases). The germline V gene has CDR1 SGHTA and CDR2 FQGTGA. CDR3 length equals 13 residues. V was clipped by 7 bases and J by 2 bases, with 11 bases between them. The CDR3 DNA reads TGTGCCAGCATGCCGACAGTTAACACTGAAGCTTTCTTT. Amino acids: CASMPTVNTEAFF.

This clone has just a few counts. Written as DNA, the CDR3 is TGTGCCAGCAGGCATCCGGGACTACCTGAGCAGTTCTTC. Translated, it gives CASRHPGLPEQFF. V is TRBV6-5 and J is TRBJ2-1, with 7 bases lining up with TRBD2. Germline values: CDR1 MNHEY, CDR2 SVGAGI. The CDR3 sequence is 13 residues long. V was clipped by 6 bases and J by 9 bases; unmatched bases: 8.

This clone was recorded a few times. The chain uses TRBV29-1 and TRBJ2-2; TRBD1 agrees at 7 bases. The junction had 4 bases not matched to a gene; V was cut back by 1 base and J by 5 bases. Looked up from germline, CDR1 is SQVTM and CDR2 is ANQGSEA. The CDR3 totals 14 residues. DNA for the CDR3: TGCAGCGTTGAAGGGCCCAGGGGGACCGGGGAGCTGTTTTTT. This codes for CSVEGPRGTGELFF.